One TCR beta chain is described in this entry. This sample stems from a study of monozygotic twins with inflammatory bowel disease. The UMIs contained a 6-nucleotide sample barcode. They were added by template switching during cDNA synthesis. TCRdb re-called the 5' RACE reads; every CDR3 protein appears as one record, without DNA. This sample's clone table lists 300,000 to 350,000 distinct CDR3 sequences. The CDR3 extends over 16 amino acids. In germline, CDR1 is SGHVS, CDR2 FQNEAQ. Sequencing used blood. This TCR came from a human donor with ulcerative colitis or Crohn's disease, or a healthy co-twin of an affected twin (not recorded which). The chain has TRBV7-8 and TRBJ2-5; checking the TCRdb D call of TRBD1 is not possible without DNA. CDR3 region: CASSSYSPGLQETQYF.